The clone carrying this T cell receptor beta chain came up many times. This sample is part of a study of low-dose radiotherapy and immunotherapy resistance in tumors. Primers targeting TRAV and TRBV primed first-strand cDNA, covering alpha and beta chains. TCR amplification involved 20 PCR cycles with a constant-region primer and V-primer adapter. TCRdb itself ran the reads through MiXCR, one entry per CDR3 protein. There are around 79,000 distinct CDR3 sequences in the sample; approximately 20% occur only once, and more than 4.5% lies in the top ten. Time point meaning: before trial treatment. Germline CDR1 and CDR2: MNHEY and SVGAGI. V was cut by 0 bases and J by 2 bases, with 8 bases left in between. CDR3 length: 14 residues.

This sequence originates from a male donor with prostate cancer. Sequencing was performed on PBMCs, taken before treatment. This chain uses TRBV6-5 with TRBJ2-7, with unresolved D. CDR3 nucleotide sequence: TGTGCCAGCAGTTACTCGATTCCTACCTACGAGCAGTACTTC. It specifies CASSYSIPTYEQYF.